A single sample gave rise to the 3 T cell receptor beta chains below, sequenced in a study of T cells in women clearing cervical HPV infection. The table came from immunoSEQ multiplex PCR; TCRdb's copy has only in-frame clones and leaves some out. The sample's table shows 31,000 or so clones. The specimen was blood buffy coat. These receptors all come from a woman aged 18 to 75 with a cervical HPV16 infection that either progressed to CIN3+ or cleared (not recorded which).

As to this clone: The CDR3 extends 3 residues past the end of the read, so its final part is completed from the germline J gene. The chain carries TRBV5-1 and TRBJ1-1, with TRBD1 matching over 10 bases. Trimming took 5 bases from V and 1 from J; bases not matched to a gene: 2. Germline V gene lookup returns CDR1 SGHRS and CDR2 YFSETQ. The length of the CDR3 is 14 residues. CDR3 bases read: TGCGCCAGCAGGAGGGACAGGGGGAACACTGAA. Protein: CASRRDRGNTE. The CDR3 in its entirety is CASRRDRGNTEAFF. The complete variable domain, with remaining parts taken from reference TRBV5-1 and TRBJ1-1, reads KAGVTQTPRYLIKTRGQQVTLSCSPISGHRSVSWYQQTPGQGLQFLFEYFSETQRNKGNFPGRFSGRQFSNSRSEMNVSTLELGDSALYLCASRRDRGNTEAFFGQGTRLTVV.

The CDR3 loop reads CSARDISRQGGETQYF. The sequenced part of the CDR3 DNA is TGCAGTGCTAGAGATATATCGCGGCAGGGAGGGGAGACC. The V and J genes are TRBV20-1 and TRBJ2-5, with 7 bases that match TRBD2. The DNA ends 3 residues before the CDR3 does, and the rest of the CDR3 is filled in from the germline J gene. The V and J ends lost 0 bases and 5 bases, in that order; junction bases with no gene match: 12. Germline V gene lookup returns CDR1 DFQATT and CDR2 SNEGSKA (reference sequence). The CDR3 sequence is 16 residues long.

For this clone: The DNA ends 3 residues before the CDR3 does, and the rest of the CDR3 is filled in from the germline J gene. This chain connects TRBV7-9 to TRBJ2-1; TRBD2 matches 9 bases. The V segment lost 8 bases and the J segment 7 bases; nucleotides outside the gene matches: 6. Germline loops: CDR1 SEHNR, CDR2 FQNEAQ (reference sequence). The CDR3 is 13 amino acids. The sequenced part of the CDR3 DNA is TGTGCCAGCCTGCGGGAGGGCCTAAATGAG. The encoded protein is CASLREGLNE. Given in full, the CDR3 is CASLREGLNEQFF. The variable domain in full, with the rest retrieved from reference TRBV7-9 and TRBJ2-1, is DTGVSQNPRHKITKRGQNVTFRCDPISEHNRLYWYRQTLGQGPEFLTYFQNEAQLEKSRLLSDRFSAERPKGSFSTLEIQRTEQGDSAMYLCASLREGLNEQFFGPGTRLTVL.